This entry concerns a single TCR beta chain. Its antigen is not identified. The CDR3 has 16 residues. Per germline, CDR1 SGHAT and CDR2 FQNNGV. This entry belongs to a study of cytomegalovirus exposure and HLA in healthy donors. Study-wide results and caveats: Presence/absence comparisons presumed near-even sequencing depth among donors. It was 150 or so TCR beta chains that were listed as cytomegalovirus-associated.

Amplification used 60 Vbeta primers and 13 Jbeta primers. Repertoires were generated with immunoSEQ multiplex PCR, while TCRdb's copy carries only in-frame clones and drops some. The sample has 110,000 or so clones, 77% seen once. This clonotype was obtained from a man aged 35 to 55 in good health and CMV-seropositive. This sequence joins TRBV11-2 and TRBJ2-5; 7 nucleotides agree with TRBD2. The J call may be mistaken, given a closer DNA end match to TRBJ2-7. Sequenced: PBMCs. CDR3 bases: TGTGCCAGCAGCTTCGCGCAGGGTGGGAGGGAGGACGAGCAGTACTTC. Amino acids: CASSFAQGGREDEQYF.